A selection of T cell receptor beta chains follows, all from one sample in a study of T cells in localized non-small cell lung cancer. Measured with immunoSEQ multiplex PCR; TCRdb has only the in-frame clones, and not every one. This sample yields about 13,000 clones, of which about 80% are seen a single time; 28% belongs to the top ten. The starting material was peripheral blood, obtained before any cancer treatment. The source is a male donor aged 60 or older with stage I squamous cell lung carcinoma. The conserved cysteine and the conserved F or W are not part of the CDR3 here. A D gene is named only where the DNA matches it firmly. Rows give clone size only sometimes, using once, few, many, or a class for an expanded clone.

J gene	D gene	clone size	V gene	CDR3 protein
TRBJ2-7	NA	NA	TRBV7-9	ASSVMTRGYEQY
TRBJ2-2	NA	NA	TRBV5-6	ASSSGTPGSKLF
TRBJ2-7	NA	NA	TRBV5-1	ASGKGGQASSSYEQY
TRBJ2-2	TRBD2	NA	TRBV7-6	ASSLFLAANTGELF
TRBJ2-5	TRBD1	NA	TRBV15	ATSRFGTEQETQY
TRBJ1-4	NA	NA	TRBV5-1	ASSSQGWGEKLF
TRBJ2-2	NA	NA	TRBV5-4	ASSLAHRGGNTGELF
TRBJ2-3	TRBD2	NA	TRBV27	ASSRLAGGPDTQY
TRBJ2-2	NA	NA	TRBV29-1	SVAIHGDTGELF
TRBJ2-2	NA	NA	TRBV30	AWVGGLENGELF
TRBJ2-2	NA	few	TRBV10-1	ASSARRQHYTGELF
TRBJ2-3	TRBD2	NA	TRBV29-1	SGRSAGAADTQY
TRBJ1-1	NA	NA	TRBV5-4	ASSSKGPQNTEAF
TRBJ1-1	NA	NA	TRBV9	ASSVARGNTEAF
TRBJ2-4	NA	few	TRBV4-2	ASSQDLGEDLH
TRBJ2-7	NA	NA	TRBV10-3	AISQDSAYEQY
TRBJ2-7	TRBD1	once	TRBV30	ARGTGDSYEQY
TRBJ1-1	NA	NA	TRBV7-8	ASSLTAQGTTEAF
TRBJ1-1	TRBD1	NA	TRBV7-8	ASSLAPPGQGAEAF
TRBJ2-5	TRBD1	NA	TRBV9	ASSVGTGKGQETQY
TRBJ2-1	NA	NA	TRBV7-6	ASSFGERNEQF
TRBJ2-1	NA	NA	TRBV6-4	ASSEEWSSYNEQF
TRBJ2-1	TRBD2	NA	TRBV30	ASTGLAGFNEQF
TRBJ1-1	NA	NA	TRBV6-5	ASSYSVAMNTEAF
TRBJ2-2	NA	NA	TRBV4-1	ASSQDMTNTGELF
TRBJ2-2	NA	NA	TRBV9	ASSVGANTGELF
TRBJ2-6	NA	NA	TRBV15	ATSTLTGHSGANVLT
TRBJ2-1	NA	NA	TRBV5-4	ASGGNEQF
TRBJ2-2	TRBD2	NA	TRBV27	ASSLVASGRGRELF
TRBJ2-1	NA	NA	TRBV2	ASRSDGNNEQF
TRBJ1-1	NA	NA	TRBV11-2	ASSRTQGS
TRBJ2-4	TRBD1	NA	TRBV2	ASSDPPRTGENIQY
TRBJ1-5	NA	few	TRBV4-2	ASSQGGNQPQH
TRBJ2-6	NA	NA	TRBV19	ASSSRQAWGANVLT
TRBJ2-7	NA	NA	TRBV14	ASSLQSGPYEQY
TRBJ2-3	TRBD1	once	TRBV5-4	ASSSPPGQSTDTQY
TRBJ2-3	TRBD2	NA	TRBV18	AGSSGGNTDTQY
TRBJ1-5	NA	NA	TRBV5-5	ASSPMANQPQH
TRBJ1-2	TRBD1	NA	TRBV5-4	ASSRGYRGRLQGYT
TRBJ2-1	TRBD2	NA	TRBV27	ASGNLLAGIRNEQF
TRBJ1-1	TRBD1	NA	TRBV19	ASIRTGGVTEAF
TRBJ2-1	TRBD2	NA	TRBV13	ASSLWLAGFTPSFSYNEQF
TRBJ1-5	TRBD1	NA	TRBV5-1	ASRQGADQPQH
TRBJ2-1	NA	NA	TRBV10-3	AISAGGTSSYNEQF
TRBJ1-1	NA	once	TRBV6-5	ASSYSEGSEAF
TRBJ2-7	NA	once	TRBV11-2	ASSSGTAYSGYEQY
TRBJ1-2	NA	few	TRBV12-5	ASGLPSSLT
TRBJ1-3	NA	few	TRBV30	AVYRDNSGNTIY
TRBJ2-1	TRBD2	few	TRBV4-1	ASSQAISGTSNEQF
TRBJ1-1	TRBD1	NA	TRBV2	ASGPDRGSTEAF
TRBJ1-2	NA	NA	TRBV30	AWSVRGSDGYT
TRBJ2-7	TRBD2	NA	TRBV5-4	ASRIAGGQNYEQY
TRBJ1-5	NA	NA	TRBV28	ASSYGSNQPQH
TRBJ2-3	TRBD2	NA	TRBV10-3	AISESKTSVTDTQY